This T cell receptor beta chain was found in a study of blood T cell repertoires in COVID-19. This CDR3 comprises 15 residues. From germline, CDR1 is MGHRA and CDR2 YSYEKL. V lost 3 bases and J lost 3; bases outside the gene matches: 7. Some clones are missing from TCRdb's copy, which holds only in-frame ones; the method was immunoSEQ multiplex PCR. The sample has about 250,000 clones, 85% to 90% seen once. The chain links TRBV4-1 to TRBJ2-5; 7 nucleotides line up with TRBD2. Sequenced input: PBMCs or T cells enriched from blood (not recorded which). The sequence was collected from a woman between 18 and 29 years old who had recovered from COVID-19. CDR3 in amino acids: CASSHTTGTKETQYF. DNA of the CDR3: TGCGCCAGCAGCCATACAACCGGGACTAAAGAGACCCAGTACTTC.